This T cell receptor (beta chain) was sequenced in a study of response to subunit inactivated influenza vaccine. Study conclusions and caveats: Only a handful of new T cells, the authors suggested, are recruited with each seasonal influenza vaccination.

Per germline, CDR1 SGHRS and CDR2 YFSETQ. V was shortened by 2 bases and J by 6 bases, with 23 bases between the two germline ends. The CDR3 consists of 18 residues. TCRdb redid the calling of the RT-PCR reads with MiXCR, one entry per CDR3 protein. This table has hundreds of thousands of distinct CDR3 sequences, around 13% appearing once. The table lists this clonotype with a few counts. Its antigen is still unknown. The starting material was PBMCs from blood, obtained approximately 15 days before vaccination. The sequence derives from a man over 45 who received an inactivated influenza vaccine. The chain is built from TRBV5-1 and TRBJ2-2; D perhaps matches TRBD1 (6 bases). The CDR3 is CASSFTTGYTSRAGELFF. For the CDR3, the DNA is TGCGCCAGCAGCTTCACGACAGGTTATACATCTCGGGCCGGGGAGCTGTTTTTT.